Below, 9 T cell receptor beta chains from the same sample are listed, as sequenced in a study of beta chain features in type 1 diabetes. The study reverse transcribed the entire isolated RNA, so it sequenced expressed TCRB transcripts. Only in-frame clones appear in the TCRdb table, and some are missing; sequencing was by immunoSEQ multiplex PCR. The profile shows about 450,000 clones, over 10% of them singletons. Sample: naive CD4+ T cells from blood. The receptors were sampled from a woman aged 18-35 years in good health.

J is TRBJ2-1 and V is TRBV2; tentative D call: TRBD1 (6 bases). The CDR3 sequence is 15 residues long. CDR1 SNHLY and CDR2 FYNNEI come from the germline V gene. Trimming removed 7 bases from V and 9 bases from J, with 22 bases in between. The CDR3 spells CASTRARSGVGEQFF. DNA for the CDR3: TGTGCCAGCACAAGGGCGCGATCAGGGGTTGGTGAGCAGTTCTTC.

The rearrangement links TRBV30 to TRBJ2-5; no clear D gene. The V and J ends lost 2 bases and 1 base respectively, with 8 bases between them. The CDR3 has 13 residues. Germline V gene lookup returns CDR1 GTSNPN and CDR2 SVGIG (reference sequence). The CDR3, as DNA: TGTGCCTGGAGTTCCGGGCCCCAAGAGACCCAGTACTTC. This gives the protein CAWSSGPQETQYF.

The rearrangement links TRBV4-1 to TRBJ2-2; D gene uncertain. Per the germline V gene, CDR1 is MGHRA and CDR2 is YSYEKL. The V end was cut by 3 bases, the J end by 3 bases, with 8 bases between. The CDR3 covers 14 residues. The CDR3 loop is CASSQATDTGELFF. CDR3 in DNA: TGCGCCAGCAGCCAGGCTACAGACACCGGGGAGCTGTTTTTT.

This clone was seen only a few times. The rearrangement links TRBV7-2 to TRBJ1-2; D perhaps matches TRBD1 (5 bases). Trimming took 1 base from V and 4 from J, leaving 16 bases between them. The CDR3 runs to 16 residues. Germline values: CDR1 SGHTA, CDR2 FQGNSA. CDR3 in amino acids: CASSLEAGTSGYGYTF. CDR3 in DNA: TGTGCCAGCAGCTTAGAGGCGGGGACCTCAGGCTATGGCTACACCTTC.

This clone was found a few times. The CDR3 sequence is CASSPQPGAEQYV. The DNA of the CDR3 is TGTGCCAGCAGCCCTCAACCCGGGGCCGAGCAGTACGTC. V usage is TRBV7-9 and J usage is TRBJ2-7; D could derive from TRBD1 or TRBD2 (5 bases each). There are 13 residues in the CDR3. Trimming removed 5 bases from V and 6 bases from J, with 14 bases in between. CDR1 SEHNR and CDR2 FQNEAQ come from the germline V gene (reference sequence).

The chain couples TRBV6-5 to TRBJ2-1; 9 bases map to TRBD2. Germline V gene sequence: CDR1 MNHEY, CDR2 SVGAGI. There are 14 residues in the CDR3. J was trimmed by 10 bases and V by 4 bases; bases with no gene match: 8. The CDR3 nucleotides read TGTGCCAGCAGTTGGGGACTAGCTAATAGAGAGCAGTTCTTC. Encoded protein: CASSWGLANREQFF.

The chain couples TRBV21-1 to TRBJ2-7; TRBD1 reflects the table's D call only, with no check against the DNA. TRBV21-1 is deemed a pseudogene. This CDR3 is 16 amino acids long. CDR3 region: CASSTHGQGGINEQYF. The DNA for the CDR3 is TGTGCCAGCAGCACCCATGGACAGGGAGGGATCAACGAGCAGTACTTC.

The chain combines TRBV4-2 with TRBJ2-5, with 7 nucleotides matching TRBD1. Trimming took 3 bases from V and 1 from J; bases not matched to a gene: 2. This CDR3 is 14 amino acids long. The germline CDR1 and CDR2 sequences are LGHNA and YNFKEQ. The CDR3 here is CASSQRDSQETQYF. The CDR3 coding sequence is TGTGCCAGCAGCCAGAGGGACAGCCAAGAGACCCAGTACTTC.

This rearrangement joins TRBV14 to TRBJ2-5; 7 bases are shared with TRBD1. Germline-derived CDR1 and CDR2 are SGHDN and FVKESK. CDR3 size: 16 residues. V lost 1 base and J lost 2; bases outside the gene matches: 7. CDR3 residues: CASSQVTRGWQETQYF. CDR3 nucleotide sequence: TGTGCCAGCAGCCAAGTAACCAGGGGGTGGCAAGAGACCCAGTACTTC.